This T cell receptor beta chain comes out of a study of blood T cell repertoires in COVID-19. TCRdb's table, derived via immunoSEQ multiplex PCR, lists solely in-frame clones and lacks some. The sample has roughly 120,000 clones, approximately 84% seen once; the top ten hold about 12%. Germline CDR1 GTSNPN, CDR2 SVGIG (reference sequence). CDR3 length equals 11 residues. The genes are TRBV30 and TRBJ1-1; the match to TRBD1 covers 7 bases. The receptor's source is a woman aged 60-70 years with acute or convalescent COVID-19. Sequences were obtained from peripheral blood. The chain's CDR3 is CASRGRGEAFF. The CDR3, as DNA: TGTGCTTCAAGGGGGCGAGGTGAAGCTTTCTTT.